Sequencing of this T cell receptor (beta chain) was carried out in a study of blood T cell repertoires in COVID-19. Study-wide background: PBMCs, B-cell-depleted T cells, or T cells provided the cDNA or gDNA that made up the material.

Germline V gives CDR1 SNHLY, CDR2 FYNNEI. CDR3 length: 14 amino acids. V dropped 8 bases and J dropped 9; count of bases not matched to a gene: 12. Assay used: immunoSEQ multiplex PCR; TCRdb lists only in-frame clones, some missing. The sample lists approximately 190,000 clones, about 80% occurring once. All recovered Cohort 3 donors got two negative PCRs, got clearance, or saw symptom resolution. Sequenced material: PBMCs or T cells enriched from blood (not recorded which). The chain recombines TRBV2 with TRBJ1-5, with TRBD1 matching 8 bases. This receptor was obtained from a man aged 40-55 years who had recovered from COVID-19. In DNA, the CDR3 is TGTGCCAGCTCGGACAGGGAGTTTCGGGGGCCCCAGCATTTT. Translating gives CASSDREFRGPQHF.